Listed here are 30 T cell receptor beta chains from one sample, sequenced in a study of cytomegalovirus exposure and HLA in healthy donors. Data came from immunoSEQ multiplex PCR; TCRdb stores just in-frame clones and leaves some out. The data show about 130,000 clones, with 70% to 85% seen just once and 25% to 30% held by the top ten. Material: PBMCs. These receptors all come from a man under 40 in good health and CMV-seropositive.

This chain joins TRBV13 and TRBJ2-1; 15 bases line up with TRBD2. CDR1 is PRHDT and CDR2 is FYEKMQ in the germline V gene (reference sequence). CDR3 length equals 16 residues. V shed 5 bases and J 9 bases; nucleotides not matched to a gene: 8. The CDR3 loop is CASSSRTSGRVGEQFF. CDR3 sequence (DNA): TGTGCCAGCAGCAGTCGGACTAGCGGGAGGGTGGGTGAGCAGTTCTTC.

This clone was found once. The gene calls are TRBV4-1 and TRBJ1-2; weak D call: TRBD1 (5 bases). The CDR3 loop spans 15 amino acids. Germline assignment: CDR1 MGHRA and CDR2 YSYEKL. The V end was cut by 4 bases, the J end by 2 bases, with 14 bases between. The CDR3 bases are TGCGCCAGCAGCCGAGACCCGGGACTGAACTATGGCTACACCTTC. It codes for CASSRDPGLNYGYTF.

The genes are TRBV5-1 and TRBJ1-2, with 8 bases aligning to TRBD1. Trimming at V came to 4 bases and at J to 6 bases, leaving 5 bases not matched to a gene. This CDR3 contains 13 residues. Germline CDR1 is SGHRS and CDR2 is YFSETQ. The CDR3 here is CASSPDRADGYTF. Here the CDR3 DNA reads TGCGCCAGCAGCCCGGACAGGGCAGATGGCTACACCTTC.

In the case of this clone: Other DNA sequences in this sample translate to the same CDR3. V and J are TRBV5-1 and TRBJ1-2, with TRBD1 identical over 8 bases. Unmatched junction bases numbered 6, after V lost 0 bases and J lost 8 bases. The germline gives CDR1 SGHRS, CDR2 YFSETQ. The CDR3 length is 14 residues. The CDR3 DNA reads TGCGCCAGCAGCTTGGCAGGACAGGGTGAGGGCTACACCTTC. The encoded protein is CASSLAGQGEGYTF.

The chain couples TRBV18 to TRBJ2-1, with 7 bases matching TRBD1. J was trimmed by 8 bases and V by 3 bases; bases with no gene match: 4. Germline CDR1 and CDR2: KGHSH and LQKENI. The CDR3 runs to 13 residues. The CDR3 here is CASSPQGDDEQFF. The CDR3 DNA reads as TGTGCCAGCTCACCCCAGGGGGACGATGAGCAGTTCTTC. The complete variable domain, with remaining parts taken from reference TRBV18 and TRBJ2-1, reads NAGVMQNPRHLVRRRGQEARLRCSPMKGHSHVYWYRQLPEEGLKFMVYLQKENIIDESGMPKERFSAEFPKEGPSILRIQQVVRGDSAAYFCASSPQGDDEQFFGPGTRLTVL.

The rearrangement links TRBV9 to TRBJ2-1; 7 nucleotides agree with TRBD2. The length of the CDR3 is 17 residues. The junction had 7 bases not matched to a gene; V was cut back by 1 base and J by 0 bases. The V gene's germline CDR1 is SGDLS and CDR2 YYNGEE. The CDR3 bases are TGTGCCAGCAGCGTAATGGCGGGAGTTCTCTCCTACAATGAGCAGTTCTTC. Its translation is CASSVMAGVLSYNEQFF.

On this clone: The junction does not match germline at one end; this may be a read error. The chain recombines TRBV28 with TRBJ2-1, with TRBD2 matching over 10 bases. The germline CDR1 and CDR2 sequences are MDHEN and SYDVKM. The CDR3 spans 13 residues. The CDR3 here is CAGSGRAGNEQFF. CDR3 coding DNA: TGTGCCGGCAGCGGGAGGGCCGGGAATGAGCAGTTCTTC.

This sequence joins TRBV28 and TRBJ1-5; 7 nucleotides match TRBD1. The CDR3 sequence is 18 residues long. CDR1 MDHEN and CDR2 SYDVKM come from the germline V gene. V was pared by 6 bases and J by 0 bases, with 14 bases of the junction left unmatched. The chain's CDR3 is CASRDSGTAYYSNQPQHF. CDR3 in DNA: TGTGCCAGCAGAGACTCGGGGACAGCTTATTATAGCAATCAGCCCCAGCATTTT.

Written as DNA, the CDR3 is TGTGCCAGCAGTTCTCTTAGCGGGATGGGCAATGAGCAGTTCTTC. Its translation: CASSSLSGMGNEQFF. The chain couples TRBV2 to TRBJ2-1; 8 nucleotides match TRBD2. The junction had 9 bases not matched to a gene; V was cut back by 5 bases and J by 6 bases. There are 15 residues in the CDR3. Germline V lookup: CDR1 SNHLY, CDR2 FYNNEI. The complete variable domain, with remaining parts taken from reference TRBV2 and TRBJ2-1, reads EPEVTQTPSHQVTQMGQEVILRCVPISNHLYFYWYRQILGQKVEFLVSFYNNEISEKSEIFDDQFSVERPDGSNFTLKIRSTKLEDSAMYFCASSSLSGMGNEQFFGPGTRLTVL.

The CDR3 sequence is CASSEIARGGNEQYF. The CDR3 DNA follows: TGTGCCAGCAGTGAAATTGCTCGCGGGGGGAACGAGCAGTACTTC. This sequence joins TRBV2 and TRBJ2-7, with 8 bases fitting TRBD2. Germline CDR1 is SNHLY and CDR2 is FYNNEI. Trimming removed 2 bases from V and 5 bases from J; junction bases left unmatched: 8. The CDR3 is made up of 15 amino acids.

For the CDR3, the DNA is TGTGCCAGTACCACAGAGGACAGAGGGGGTAAAGCTTTCTTT. It codes for CASTTEDRGGKAFF. The rearrangement joins TRBV19 to TRBJ1-1; possibly TRBD1 for D (6 bases). CDR3 length: 14 amino acids. Trimming removed 7 bases at V and 9 bases at J, with 21 bases between. Germline V lookup: CDR1 LNHDA, CDR2 SQIVND (reference sequence).

The rearrangement joins TRBV27 to TRBJ1-5; D is undetermined. V was pared by 6 bases and J by 4 bases, with 10 bases between. The CDR3 runs 13 residues. The germline V gene encodes CDR1 MNHEY and CDR2 SMNVEV (reference sequence). CDR3 loop: CASSSRLNQPQHF. The CDR3 DNA follows: TGTGCCAGCAGCTCGAGGCTAAATCAGCCCCAGCATTTT.

The rearrangement joins TRBV19 to TRBJ1-5; TRBD1 agrees at 10 bases. Germline lookup yields CDR1 LNHDA and CDR2 SQIVND (reference sequence). The CDR3 totals 17 residues. Trimming took 4 bases from V and 1 from J; bases not matched to a gene: 7. CDR3 in DNA: TGTGCCAGTAGTACGGACAGGGGGTTCCTCAGCAATCAGCCCCAGCATTTT. Its protein is CASSTDRGFLSNQPQHF.

This clone was seen only once. This chain uses TRBV2 with TRBJ2-7, with 14 bases fitting TRBD2. The CDR3 length is 15 residues. The germline V gene encodes CDR1 SNHLY and CDR2 FYNNEI. Losses at the gene ends were 7 bases for V and 2 bases for J; bases not matched to a gene: 4. DNA of the CDR3: TGTGCCAGCAAAAAGGGACTAGCGGGAGCCTACGAGCAGTACTTC. It translates to CASKKGLAGAYEQYF.

The chain combines TRBV7-6 with TRBJ2-2; D call uncertain. The V gene's germline CDR1 is SGHVS and CDR2 FNYEAQ. This CDR3 contains 16 residues. V was trimmed by 5 bases and J by 1 base, leaving 14 bases between them. The CDR3 region has the DNA TGTGCCAGCAGCCCCATACTGGTTGGGAACACCGGGGAGCTGTTTTTT. Its protein is CASSPILVGNTGELFF.

The CDR3 DNA reads TGTGCCAGCAGCTTAGGTAGAGGTAACATTCAGTACTTC. Protein: CASSLGRGNIQYF. The chain joins TRBV11-2 to TRBJ2-4, with D hard to call. The CDR3 spans 13 residues. The V and J ends lost 1 base and 7 bases respectively, with 8 bases between them. The germline V gene encodes CDR1 SGHAT and CDR2 FQNNGV.

The chain is built from TRBV5-1 and TRBJ1-2, with 9 bases aligning to TRBD1. This CDR3 comprises 15 residues. After removal of 4 bases from V and 2 bases from J, the junction contained 6 bases not matched to a gene. Germline-derived CDR1 and CDR2 are SGHRS and YFSETQ. CDR3 nucleotides: TGCGCCAGCAGCACTACCGGGACAGGGAACTATGGCTACACCTTC. This translates into CASSTTGTGNYGYTF.

This chain links TRBV7-2 with TRBJ1-3; TRBD1 might be the D (6 bases). The CDR3 is made up of 16 amino acids. V gave up 5 bases and J gave up 0 bases, with 14 bases separating them. Germline loops: CDR1 SGHTA, CDR2 FQGNSA. The DNA for the CDR3 is TGTGCCAGCAGCCTGGACAGTAGCATCTCTGGAAACACCATATATTTT. Encoded protein: CASSLDSSISGNTIYF.

V gene TRBV5-1 combines with J gene TRBJ1-3; 7 positions agree with TRBD1. CDR1 is SGHRS and CDR2 is YFSETQ in the germline V gene. After removal of 0 bases from V and 2 bases from J, the junction contained 2 bases not matched to a gene. This CDR3 comprises 15 residues. The CDR3 here is CASSLETGTGNTIYF. CDR3 in DNA: TGCGCCAGCAGCTTGGAGACAGGGACTGGAAACACCATATATTTT.

This chain joins TRBV7-9 and TRBJ1-2, with a weak D call TRBD1 (5 bases). The V gene lost 7 bases and the J gene lost 6 bases, with 18 bases spanning the gap. The CDR3 contains 14 residues. Germline CDR1 reads SEHNR; CDR2 reads FQNEAQ (reference sequence). For the CDR3, the DNA is TGTGCCAGCAACCTAGGGACTTATGGGGATGGCTACACCTTC. This sequence encodes CASNLGTYGDGYTF.

The chain couples TRBV6-5 to TRBJ2-2; D is unresolved. CDR3 length: 15 amino acids. CDR1 is MNHEY, CDR2 SVGAGI, per germline. V lost 8 bases, J lost 4 bases, and 17 bases lay in between. This CDR3 is CASCPNSVGTGELFF. DNA for the CDR3: TGTGCCAGCTGCCCAAATAGTGTCGGCACCGGGGAGCTGTTTTTT.

The chain couples TRBV11-2 to TRBJ1-2, with D possibly TRBD1 on 5 matching bases. Trimming cost V 5 bases and J 8 bases, with 15 bases left between them. Germline-derived CDR1 and CDR2 are SGHAT and FQNNGV. The CDR3 totals 13 residues. The DNA of the CDR3 is TGTGCCAGCAGCGCCCCGGGACTGTGGGGCTACACCTTC. Protein sequence: CASSAPGLWGYTF.

The chain has TRBV7-9 and TRBJ2-7; TRBD2 agrees at 10 bases. Germline V CDR1 and CDR2: SEHNR, FQNEAQ (reference sequence). J lost 4 bases, V lost 3 bases, and 6 bases had no gene match. This CDR3 has 15 residues. The CDR3 spells CASSLVAGGWYEQYF. DNA of the CDR3: TGTGCCAGCAGCTTGGTAGCGGGAGGTTGGTACGAGCAGTACTTC.

This clone came up a few times. The chain joins TRBV7-9 to TRBJ1-2; perhaps TRBD1 as D (5 bases). The CDR3 covers 14 residues. Trimming pared 1 base from V and 4 bases from J, leaving 10 bases between. Germline loops: CDR1 SEHNR, CDR2 FQNEAQ (reference sequence). The CDR3 DNA sequence: TGTGCCAGCAGCTTAGGACAGCTCAGCTATGGCTACACCTTC. It encodes CASSLGQLSYGYTF.

The chain combines TRBV2 with TRBJ1-5; 8 bases align to TRBD1. Germline V gene lookup returns CDR1 SNHLY and CDR2 FYNNEI. This CDR3 has 16 amino acids. V gave up 7 bases and J gave up 3 bases; unmatched junction bases: 11. The CDR3 is CASKLQGAANNQPQHF. Here the CDR3 DNA reads TGTGCCAGCAAGCTCCAGGGGGCGGCTAACAATCAGCCCCAGCATTTT.

The gene calls are TRBV5-1 and TRBJ2-1; TRBD1 aligns across 12 bases. Germline V gene lookup returns CDR1 SGHRS and CDR2 YFSETQ. V dropped 2 bases and J dropped 7; count of bases not matched to a gene: 7. The CDR3 has 16 amino acids. CDR3 region: CASSLTGTGGNNEQFF. CDR3 bases: TGCGCCAGCAGCTTAACCGGGACAGGGGGCAATAATGAGCAGTTCTTC.

The chain joins TRBV5-1 to TRBJ2-3, with 10 nucleotides matching TRBD1. The V gene's germline CDR1 is SGHRS and CDR2 YFSETQ. The CDR3 runs to 17 residues. Germline trimming cut 3 bases from V and 10 bases from J; bases unmatched to any gene: 17. CDR3 nucleotide sequence: TGCGCCAGCAGCTCGGTAGTCGGGACAGGGGAAGACCTGGCGCAGTATTTT. Its protein product is CASSSVVGTGEDLAQYF. The full variable domain, with the rest looked up from reference TRBV5-1 and TRBJ2-3, is KAGVTQTPRYLIKTRGQQVTLSCSPISGHRSVSWYQQTPGQGLQFLFEYFSETQRNKGNFPGRFSGRQFSNSRSEMNVSTLELGDSALYLCASSSVVGTGEDLAQYFGPGTRLTVL.

V is TRBV29-1 and J is TRBJ1-1; 7 bases line up with TRBD1. The J segment lost 0 bases and the V segment lost 4 bases, leaving 2 bases of the junction unmatched. Germline CDR1 and CDR2: SQVTM and ANQGSEA. This CDR3 region has 13 residues. Written as DNA, the CDR3 is TGCAGCGTTGGGGGACAGTTGAACACTGAAGCTTTCTTT. It encodes CSVGGQLNTEAFF.

The chain combines TRBV7-2 with TRBJ2-3; TRBD2 might be the D (6 bases). The germline CDR1 and CDR2 sequences are SGHTA and FQGNSA. V was shortened by 3 bases and J by 4 bases, with 14 bases between the two germline ends. This CDR3 is 15 amino acids long. CDR3 nucleotides: TGTGCCAGCAGCTTCCCTAGCGTAGTGGCAGATACGCAGTATTTT. Translation gives CASSFPSVVADTQYF.

The chain couples TRBV19 to TRBJ1-2, with D perhaps TRBD1 (6 bases). The CDR3 covers 15 residues. Looked up from germline, CDR1 is LNHDA and CDR2 is SQIVND (reference sequence). The germline V and J ends were trimmed by 5 bases and 8 bases, with 21 bases remaining between them. CDR3 protein: CASSSGTRISWGYTF. DNA for the CDR3: TGTGCCAGTAGTTCCGGGACAAGGATCTCTTGGGGCTACACCTTC. Full variable domain (outside the CDR3, taken from reference TRBV19 and TRBJ1-2): DGGITQSPKYLFRKEGQNVTLSCEQNLNHDAMYWYRQDPGQGLRLIYYSQIVNDFQKGDIAEGYSVSREKKESFPLTVTSAQKNPTAFYLCASSSGTRISWGYTFGSGTRLTVV.